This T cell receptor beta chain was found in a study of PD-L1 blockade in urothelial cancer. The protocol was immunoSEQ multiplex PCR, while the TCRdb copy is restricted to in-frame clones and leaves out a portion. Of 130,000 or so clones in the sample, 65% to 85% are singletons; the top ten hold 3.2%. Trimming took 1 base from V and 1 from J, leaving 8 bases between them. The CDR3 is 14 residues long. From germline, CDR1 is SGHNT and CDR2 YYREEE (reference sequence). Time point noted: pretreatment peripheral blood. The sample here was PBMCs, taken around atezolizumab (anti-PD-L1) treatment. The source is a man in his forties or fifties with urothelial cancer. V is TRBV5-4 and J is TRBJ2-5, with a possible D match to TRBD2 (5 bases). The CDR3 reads CASSLFAGQETQYF. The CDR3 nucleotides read TGTGCCAGCAGCTTGTTTGCGGGCCAAGAGACCCAGTACTTC.